A selection of T cell receptor beta chains follows, all from one sample in a study of blood T cell repertoires in COVID-19. Repertoires were generated with immunoSEQ multiplex PCR, while TCRdb's copy carries only in-frame clones and drops some. The sample lists fewer than 350,000 clones, 85% occurring once. Sequencing used PBMCs or T cells enriched from blood (not recorded which). Source of these receptors: a woman in her forties or fifties who had recovered from COVID-19. Each CDR3 is given with its conserved first and last residue. The order of the fields is D gene, V gene, clone size, J gene, CDR3 DNA, CDR3 protein. D genes are given only for firm matches. Only part of the rows carry a size: once, few, many, or a class if the clone is expanded.

D gene: -
V gene: TRBV24-1
clone size: -
J gene: TRBJ1-2
CDR3 DNA: TGTGCCACCAGTGATCCGGCCAGCGGGGGTGGCTACACCTTC
CDR3 protein: CATSDPASGGGYTF

D gene: -
V gene: TRBV2
clone size: -
J gene: TRBJ1-3
CDR3 DNA: TGTGCCAGCAGTGAGTTCCGGTATTCTTCTGGAAACACCATATATTTT
CDR3 protein: CASSEFRYSSGNTIYF

D gene: TRBD1
V gene: TRBV28
clone size: few
J gene: TRBJ1-5
CDR3 DNA: TGTGCCAGCAGTTTGACAGGGGGCAATCAGCCCCAGCATTTT
CDR3 protein: CASSLTGGNQPQHF

D gene: TRBD2
V gene: TRBV6-6
clone size: -
J gene: TRBJ2-3
CDR3 DNA: TGTGCCAGCAGACGAACCGGGACTAACACAGATACGCAGTATTTT
CDR3 protein: CASRRTGTNTDTQYF

D gene: -
V gene: TRBV30
clone size: -
J gene: TRBJ1-2
CDR3 DNA: TGTGCCTGGAGTGCAGGGGAGTCTATCTATGGCTACACCTTC
CDR3 protein: CAWSAGESIYGYTF

D gene: -
V gene: TRBV7-9
clone size: -
J gene: TRBJ2-7
CDR3 DNA: TGTGCCAGCAGCTTGAGCAGGGAACTTGGCGAGCAGTACTTC
CDR3 protein: CASSLSRELGEQYF

D gene: -
V gene: TRBV7-3
clone size: once
J gene: TRBJ2-3
CDR3 DNA: TGTGCCAGCAGCTTAGGGGGGACCCTCACAGATACGCAGTATTTT
CDR3 protein: CASSLGGTLTDTQYF

D gene: TRBD1
V gene: TRBV5-1
clone size: -
J gene: TRBJ1-6
CDR3 DNA: TGCGCCAGCAGCTTGACCGGGACAGGGGATTCACCCCTCCACTTT
CDR3 protein: CASSLTGTGDSPLHF

D gene: -
V gene: TRBV15
clone size: -
J gene: TRBJ1-6
CDR3 DNA: TGTGCCACCAGCAGCCGGCTCAGACAGTCTTCTACTTCACCCCTCCACTTT
CDR3 protein: CATSSRLRQSSTSPLHF

D gene: -
V gene: TRBV5-1
clone size: -
J gene: TRBJ2-7
CDR3 DNA: TGCGCCAGCAGCGAATGGGCAGGGTCCTCCTACGAGCAGTACTTC
CDR3 protein: CASSEWAGSSYEQYF

D gene: TRBD1
V gene: TRBV2
clone size: -
J gene: TRBJ1-4
CDR3 DNA: TGTGCCAGTAAGGAAGGGGGCAGGGAAAAACTGTTTTTT
CDR3 protein: CASKEGGREKLFF

D gene: TRBD2
V gene: TRBV4-1
clone size: once
J gene: TRBJ2-5
CDR3 DNA: TGCGCCAGCAGCCAAGAGAAGCGGGGGGCCGGGGAGACCCAGTACTTC
CDR3 protein: CASSQEKRGAGETQYF

D gene: -
V gene: TRBV28
clone size: -
J gene: TRBJ2-1
CDR3 DNA: TGTGCCAGCCTGCGGGGACTCCACTACAATGAGCAGTTCTTC
CDR3 protein: CASLRGLHYNEQFF

D gene: -
V gene: TRBV19
clone size: once
J gene: TRBJ1-1
CDR3 DNA: TGTGCCAGTAGTAGGGACTACGGGGGTGAAGCTTTCTTT
CDR3 protein: CASSRDYGGEAFF

D gene: -
V gene: TRBV10-3
clone size: -
J gene: TRBJ1-5
CDR3 DNA: TGTGCCATCACTCCCGAACTAAATCAGCCCCAGCATTTT
CDR3 protein: CAITPELNQPQHF

D gene: TRBD1
V gene: TRBV6-5
clone size: -
J gene: TRBJ2-7
CDR3 DNA: TGTGCCAGCAGTTACGGGGACAGGGGGGAACGCGAGCAGTACTTC
CDR3 protein: CASSYGDRGEREQYF

D gene: TRBD2
V gene: TRBV5-1
clone size: -
J gene: TRBJ2-3
CDR3 DNA: TGCGCCAGCCTAAAAACTAGCGGGAGGGCCCGGGATACGCAGTATTTT
CDR3 protein: CASLKTSGRARDTQYF

D gene: -
V gene: TRBV4-1
clone size: once
J gene: TRBJ2-4
CDR3 DNA: TGCGCCAGCAGCCATCAGACCAAAAACATTCAGTACTTC
CDR3 protein: CASSHQTKNIQYF

D gene: -
V gene: TRBV5-1
clone size: -
J gene: TRBJ2-3
CDR3 DNA: TGCGCCAGCAGCTTGAGCGCCCCCACATACACAGATACGCAGTATTTT
CDR3 protein: CASSLSAPTYTDTQYF

D gene: TRBD2
V gene: TRBV14
clone size: -
J gene: TRBJ2-1
CDR3 DNA: TGTGCCAGCAGCCAATATATAGCGGGGCTCGCCTACAATGAGCAGTTCTTC
CDR3 protein: CASSQYIAGLAYNEQFF

D gene: -
V gene: TRBV5-1
clone size: -
J gene: TRBJ2-3
CDR3 DNA: TGCGCCAGCAGCTTGGTAGGGGGAGTGGGGACAGATACGCAGTATTTT
CDR3 protein: CASSLVGGVGTDTQYF

D gene: TRBD1
V gene: TRBV14
clone size: -
J gene: TRBJ1-1
CDR3 DNA: TGTGCCAGCAGCCGCCGCGGGACAGGGGTCACTGAAGCTTTCTTT
CDR3 protein: CASSRRGTGVTEAFF

D gene: TRBD1
V gene: TRBV7-2
clone size: -
J gene: TRBJ1-2
CDR3 DNA: TGTGCCAGCAGCTCTACCGGGACAGGGAACTATGGCTACACCTTC
CDR3 protein: CASSSTGTGNYGYTF

D gene: -
V gene: TRBV27
clone size: few
J gene: TRBJ1-3
CDR3 DNA: TGTGCCAGCAGTGATACCACGGGTCTCTCTGGAAACACCATATATTTT
CDR3 protein: CASSDTTGLSGNTIYF

D gene: -
V gene: TRBV19
clone size: -
J gene: TRBJ2-4
CDR3 DNA: TGTGCCAGTAGCCCCACGCCGCGGGACATTCAGTACTTC
CDR3 protein: CASSPTPRDIQYF

D gene: TRBD1
V gene: TRBV5-1
clone size: -
J gene: TRBJ1-1
CDR3 DNA: TGCGCCAGCAGCTACAGGGGCCCCGGTAACACTGAAGCTTTCTTT
CDR3 protein: CASSYRGPGNTEAFF

D gene: -
V gene: TRBV30
clone size: -
J gene: TRBJ2-7
CDR3 DNA: TGTGCCTGGAGTAGTCGGGGGTACGAGCAGTACTTC
CDR3 protein: CAWSSRGYEQYF

D gene: -
V gene: TRBV2
clone size: -
J gene: TRBJ2-5
CDR3 DNA: TGTGCCAGCAGTGATTTGGGGGCTGGGGAGACCCAGTACTTC
CDR3 protein: CASSDLGAGETQYF

D gene: -
V gene: TRBV4-2
clone size: few
J gene: TRBJ1-1
CDR3 DNA: TGTGCCAGCAGCCAAACCCTCACGGGGGGGGCGCAAAGAACTGAAGCTTTCTTT
CDR3 protein: CASSQTLTGGAQRTEAFF

D gene: -
V gene: TRBV12-5
clone size: -
J gene: TRBJ2-3
CDR3 DNA: TGTGCTAGTGGTTTGGATAGACAGTCCACAGATACGCAGTATTTT
CDR3 protein: CASGLDRQSTDTQYF

D gene: -
V gene: TRBV10-2
clone size: -
J gene: TRBJ1-5
CDR3 DNA: TGCGCCAGCAGTGATTCCCAGACAACGAGCCAGCCCCAGCATTTT
CDR3 protein: CASSDSQTTSQPQHF